These 23 T cell receptor beta chains originate from one sample sequenced in a study of CD8 T cells in ankylosing spondylitis. Each CDR3 protein gets one entry after TCRdb re-called the 5' RACE reads with MiXCR. The sample holds some 250,000 distinct CDR3 sequences, around 25% seen once. Sequenced: blood, either unsorted or a sorted T cell fraction (not recorded which). Source of these receptors: a male donor with ankylosing spondylitis or in good health (not recorded which).

This clonotype was detected ten times or more. The chain links TRBV10-3 to TRBJ1-2; 7 nucleotides match TRBD1. J was trimmed by 3 bases and V by 6 bases; bases with no gene match: 1. The CDR3 covers 12 residues. Germline CDR1 is ENHRY and CDR2 is SYGVKD. This CDR3 reads CAIRGQDYGYTF. In nucleotides, the CDR3 is TGTGCCATCAGAGGACAGGACTATGGCTACACCTTC.

The rearrangement joins TRBV25-1 to TRBJ1-2; D not certain. Trimming took off 2 bases at V and 4 bases at J, with 8 bases between the two ends. CDR3 length equals 13 residues. Germline-derived CDR1 and CDR2 are MGHDK and SYGVNS. CDR3 sequence reads: CASSEIAGYGYTF. CDR3 nucleotides: TGTGCCAGCAGTGAAATAGCAGGCTATGGCTACACCTTC.

The table lists this clonotype with many counts. The chain employs TRBV4-1 and TRBJ2-5; TRBD1 or TRBD2 may be the D gene (5 bases each). Germline V gene data show CDR1 as MGHRA and CDR2 as YSYEKL. The CDR3 loop spans 14 amino acids. The V end was cut by 3 bases, the J end by 1 base, with 9 bases between. CDR3 nucleotide sequence: TGCGCCAGCAGCCACGTGGGGACCCAAGAGACCCAGTACTTC. Translating gives CASSHVGTQETQYF.

The chain couples TRBV2 to TRBJ2-1; 7 positions match TRBD2. The length of the CDR3 is 13 residues. The V gene's germline CDR1 is SNHLY and CDR2 FYNNEI. Trimming cost V 6 bases and J 7 bases; bases outside gene matches: 6. The chain's CDR3 is CASSGGTINEQFF. CDR3 coding DNA: TGTGCCAGCAGCGGGGGGACGATAAATGAGCAGTTCTTC.

The table lists this clonotype with a few counts. The chain uses TRBV6-2 or TRBV6-3 and TRBJ2-7; D is tentatively TRBD1 or TRBD2 (5 bases each). There are 14 residues in the CDR3. Deletions cut 2 bases from V and 5 bases from J, with 13 bases between. Germline loops: CDR1 MNHEY, CDR2 SVGEGT. The DNA of the CDR3 is TGTGCCAGCAGTTACGAGAGGGGCCCCGACGAGCAGTACTTC. Amino acid sequence: CASSYERGPDEQYF.

The V call is TRBV20-1, the J call TRBJ2-7; D possibly corresponds to TRBD1 (5 bases). The CDR3 totals 13 residues. Per the germline V gene, CDR1 is DFQATT and CDR2 is SNEGSKA (reference sequence). The V and J ends lost 7 bases and 2 bases respectively, with 15 bases between them. CDR3 DNA sequence: TGCAGTGGTTCAGGGCTCACCCCCTACGAGCAGTACTTC. It is translated as CSGSGLTPYEQYF.

This clonotype was seen ten or more times. The genes are TRBV20-1 and TRBJ2-1; D is tentatively TRBD1 or TRBD2 (5 bases each). Trimming removed 0 bases at V and 11 bases at J, with 17 bases between. The CDR3 contains 14 residues. Germline CDR1 DFQATT, CDR2 SNEGSKA (reference sequence). CDR3 coding DNA: TGCAGTGCTAGAGACGGGACGGCGGCAGCGAAGCAGTTCTTC. Its translation: CSARDGTAAAKQFF.

The chain couples TRBV29-1 to TRBJ2-7; D not certain. This CDR3 region has 12 residues. V was shortened by 7 bases and J by 0 bases, with 10 bases between the two germline ends. CDR1 is SQVTM and CDR2 is ANQGSEA in the germline V gene. The CDR3, as DNA: TGCAGCGCCGCTACCTACTCCTACGAGCAGTACTTC. It codes for CSAATYSYEQYF.

Only a few counts were recorded for this clonotype. The V call is TRBV12-3 or TRBV12-4, the J call TRBJ2-1, with TRBD1 as a possible D gene (5 bases). The CDR3 sequence is 14 residues long. V was trimmed by 3 bases and J by 5 bases, leaving 11 bases between them. The DNA for the CDR3 is TGTGCCAGCAGTTTCTCAGGGCCCCACAATGAGCAGTTCTTC. It specifies CASSFSGPHNEQFF.

The chain uses TRBV29-1 and TRBJ2-7; possibly TRBD1 for D (5 bases). The CDR3 loop spans 13 amino acids. Between the trimmed V and J ends, which lost 3 bases and 5 bases, there was a span of 14 bases. From germline, CDR1 is SQVTM and CDR2 ANQGSEA. The CDR3 nucleotides read TGCAGCGTTGAGGTGGCAGGGCTCCACGAGCAGTACTTC. This translates into CSVEVAGLHEQYF.

The V call is TRBV20-1, the J call TRBJ2-5, with 7 bases aligning to TRBD1. The length of the CDR3 is 14 residues. V lost 1 base, J lost 5 bases, and 7 bases stayed unmatched. Germline V gene sequence: CDR1 DFQATT, CDR2 SNEGSKA (reference sequence). The CDR3 coding sequence is TGCAGTGCTAGAGTCCCGGACAGGCGTGAGACCCAGTACTTC. Amino acids: CSARVPDRRETQYF.

This chain uses TRBV6-5 with TRBJ2-5; D might be TRBD1 or TRBD2, each matching 5 bases. The CDR3 has 16 amino acids. Germline V lookup: CDR1 MNHEY, CDR2 SVGAGI. The V end lost 2 bases, the J end lost 4 bases, and 17 bases lay between the germline ends. CDR3 protein: CASSYTGSRGRETQYF. In DNA form, the CDR3 reads TGTGCCAGCAGTTACACGGGGAGTAGGGGTCGAGAGACCCAGTACTTC.

As concerns this clonotype: Just one base apart from a much larger clone, this may be a read error. The V and J genes are TRBV7-3 and TRBJ2-7, with D perhaps matching TRBD1 (8 bases). The CDR3 runs 15 residues. Trimming cost V 4 bases and J 2 bases, with 15 bases left between them. Germline assignment: CDR1 SGHTA and CDR2 FQGTGA. CDR3 sequence: CASSSGTGLAYEQYF. CDR3 DNA sequence: TGTGCCAGCAGCTCTGGGACAGGACTAGCCTACGAGCAGTACTTC.

This clonotype was counted between two and nine times. This chain connects TRBV6-1 to TRBJ2-7; 7 bases align to TRBD1. Trimming took 5 bases from V and 4 from J; bases not matched to a gene: 11. The germline CDR1 and CDR2 sequences are MNHNS and SASEGT. This CDR3 spans 15 amino acids. This CDR3 is CASSTLQGNRYEQYF. CDR3 nucleotide sequence: TGTGCCAGCAGTACCCTACAGGGGAACCGGTACGAGCAGTACTTC.

This chain uses TRBV10-2 with TRBJ2-7; the D is unclear. CDR1 and CDR2 (germline): WSHSY, SAAADI. The CDR3 runs 15 residues. The V end was cut by 2 bases, the J end by 0 bases, with 11 bases between. This CDR3 reads CASSEVFRSSYEQYF. CDR3 coding DNA: TGCGCCAGCAGTGAGGTGTTCCGAAGCTCCTACGAGCAGTACTTC.

This sequence joins TRBV6-5 and TRBJ2-6, with 7 bases fitting TRBD2. V gave up 2 bases and J gave up 0 bases; unmatched junction bases: 4. CDR1 is MNHEY and CDR2 is SVGAGI in the germline V gene. The CDR3 runs to 17 residues. This CDR3 reads CASSYGGGSSGANVLTF. The DNA for the CDR3 is TGTGCCAGCAGTTACGGGGGGGGGAGCTCTGGGGCCAACGTCCTGACTTTC.

This clonotype has just a few counts. The rearrangement links TRBV20-1 to TRBJ2-3; a weak D match, TRBD2 (7 bases). Trimming took 0 bases from V and 0 from J, leaving 10 bases between them. Germline V gene data show CDR1 as DFQATT and CDR2 as SNEGSKA (reference sequence). The CDR3 runs to 15 residues. The CDR3 DNA reads as TGCAGTGCTAGAGAACGGGGGGCTAGCACAGATACGCAGTATTTT. Translation gives CSARERGASTDTQYF.

This clonotype was seen at least ten times. The rearrangement joins TRBV7-9 to TRBJ2-6; D remains unclear. The germline V gene encodes CDR1 SEHNR and CDR2 FQNEAQ (reference sequence). The CDR3 is made up of 15 amino acids. The V and J ends lost 3 bases and 1 base respectively, with 7 bases between them. CDR3 in DNA: TGTGCCAGCAGCTTGGTTACATCTGGGGCCAACGTCCTGACTTTC. Translation: CASSLVTSGANVLTF.

V gene TRBV20-1 combines with J gene TRBJ2-7; 8 nucleotides line up with TRBD1. The germline CDR1 and CDR2 sequences are DFQATT and SNEGSKA (reference sequence). The CDR3 is made up of 13 amino acids. V shed 5 bases, J shed 2 bases, and the junction held 5 bases outside the gene matches. In DNA form, the CDR3 reads TGCAGTGCTTCGACAGGGGCGGCCTACGAGCAGTACTTC. It is translated as CSASTGAAYEQYF.

Ten or more counts support this clonotype. The chain links TRBV20-1 to TRBJ1-6; D is uncertain. The CDR3 has 15 residues. The V end was cut by 6 bases, the J end by 3 bases, with 15 bases between. CDR1 is DFQATT, CDR2 SNEGSKA, per germline (reference sequence). CDR3 nucleotides: TGCAGTGCCTCCGACCTCAACTTCTATAATTCACCCCTCCACTTT. This gives the protein CSASDLNFYNSPLHF.

The chain links TRBV25-1 to TRBJ1-2; the match to TRBD1 covers 8 bases. The germline V gene has CDR1 MGHDK and CDR2 SYGVNS. CDR3 length: 14 amino acids. The trim removed 6 bases at V and 3 bases at J, leaving 6 bases unmatched. CDR3: CASRLTGDDYGYTF. The CDR3 nucleotides read TGTGCCAGCAGACTGACAGGGGATGACTATGGCTACACCTTC.

The chain recombines TRBV20-1 with TRBJ2-5, with D tentatively TRBD2 (6 bases). V was shortened by 1 base and J by 2 bases, with 11 bases between the two germline ends. The germline CDR1 and CDR2 sequences are DFQATT and SNEGSKA (reference sequence). This CDR3 has 14 residues. CDR3 protein: CSARGPAGQETQYF. The DNA for the CDR3 is TGCAGTGCTAGAGGGCCGGCGGGGCAAGAGACCCAGTACTTC.

The chain carries TRBV20-1 and TRBJ2-5; 10 bases match TRBD2. V dropped 1 base and J dropped 2; count of bases not matched to a gene: 7. Looked up from germline, CDR1 is DFQATT and CDR2 is SNEGSKA (reference sequence). CDR3 length: 16 amino acids. The CDR3 DNA follows: TGCAGTGCTAGAGCGCTAGCGGGGGCTAAGCAAGAGACCCAGTACTTC. Its translation is CSARALAGAKQETQYF.